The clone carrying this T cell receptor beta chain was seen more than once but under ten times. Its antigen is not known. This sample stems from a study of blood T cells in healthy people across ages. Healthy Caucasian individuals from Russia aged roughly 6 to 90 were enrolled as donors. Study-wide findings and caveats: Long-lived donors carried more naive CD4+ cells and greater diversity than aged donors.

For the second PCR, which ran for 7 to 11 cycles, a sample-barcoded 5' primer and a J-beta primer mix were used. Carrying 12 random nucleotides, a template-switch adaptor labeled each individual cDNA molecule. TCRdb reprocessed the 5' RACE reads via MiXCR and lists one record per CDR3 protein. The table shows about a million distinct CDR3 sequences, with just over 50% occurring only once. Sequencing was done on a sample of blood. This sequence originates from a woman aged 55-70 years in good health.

CDR3 amino acids: CASSQGLGTGSNEQFF. In DNA, the CDR3 is TGCGCCAGCAGCCAAGGGTTAGGGACAGGGTCCAATGAGCAGTTCTTC. V is TRBV4-3 and J is TRBJ2-1; 9 bases fit TRBD1. This CDR3 region has 16 residues. V lost 1 base, J lost 6 bases, and 7 bases stayed unmatched. Germline V gene sequence: CDR1 LGHNA, CDR2 YSLEER.